This T cell receptor (beta chain) was found in a study of technical replicates of blood from a few donors. Sequenced by immunoSEQ multiplex PCR; TCRdb stores in-frame clones only, minus some. The table has fewer than 85,000 clones, about 95% seen once. The CDR3 has 14 amino acids. Germline trimming cut 6 bases from V and 4 bases from J; bases unmatched to any gene: 7. CDR1 MNHNS and CDR2 SASEGT come from the germline V gene. The genes are TRBV6-1 and TRBJ1-2, with 8 bases aligning to TRBD1. The sequenced material came from T cells isolated from PBMCs. This clonotype was obtained from a human donor in good health. CDR3 residues: CASSRRGPSYGYTF. CDR3 nucleotides: TGTGCCAGCAGCCGCAGGGGGCCTAGCTATGGCTACACCTTC.